These 20 T cell receptor beta chains originate from one sample sequenced in a study of identical twins (dated by TCRdb to 2016 to 2017). Receptor amplification or capture employed 5' RACE. Sequenced on an Illumina HiSeq 2000. TCRdb ran its own pipeline on the public reads, namely fastp trimming at Q25 and MiXCR clone calling, and kept in-frame beta chains. Here each entry gathers all rows of one CDR3 protein and keeps the most common genes and DNA. The sample table shows 450,000 to 500,000 distinct CDR3 sequences, and roughly an eighth are seen once. Of the sample, approximately 0.98% falls within the top ten clones. The same sample was also used in a study of yellow fever vaccine responses in identical twins.

The sequencing sample was made of CD4+ T cells sorted from blood. The receptors originated from a woman between 18 and 29 years old in good health.

J is TRBJ2-3 and V is TRBV20-1, with TRBD2 matching 11 bases. The ends lost 5 bases at V and 1 base at J; junction bases unmatched: 17. CDR3 length equals 19 residues. The germline V gene encodes CDR1 DFQATT and CDR2 SNEGSKA (reference sequence). The CDR3 protein is CSASNSGLAGGWGTDTQYF. DNA for the CDR3: TGCAGTGCTTCAAATTCTGGCCTAGCGGGAGGCTGGGGCACAGATACGCAGTATTTT.

V is TRBV2 and J is TRBJ2-7, with 9 bases that match TRBD1. V was pared by 4 bases and J by 3 bases, with 7 bases of the junction left unmatched. The CDR3 consists of 15 residues. Germline-derived CDR1 and CDR2 are SNHLY and FYNNEI. The CDR3 DNA follows: TGTGCCAGCAGTGCAGGGACAGGGAAGAACTACGAGCAGTACTTC. As protein: CASSAGTGKNYEQYF.

The rearrangement links TRBV7-2 to TRBJ2-5; D might be TRBD1 (6 bases). This CDR3 is 13 amino acids long. Germline V lookup: CDR1 SGHTA, CDR2 FQGNSA. With 7 bases removed from V and 3 bases from J, the gap between germline ends came to 12 bases. The CDR3 protein is CASIPDSKETQYF. Here the CDR3 DNA reads TGTGCCAGCATCCCGGACAGCAAAGAGACCCAGTACTTC. Looking up the rest from reference TRBV7-2 and TRBJ2-5 gives the full variable domain: GAGVSQSPSNKVTEKGKDVELRCDPISGHTALYWYRQSLGQGLEFLIYFQGNSAPDKSGLPSDRFSAERTGGSVSTLTIQRTQQEDSAVYLCASIPDSKETQYFGPGTRLLVL.

This clonotype came up a few times. The rearrangement uses TRBV6-2 or TRBV6-3 and TRBJ2-7; D is perhaps TRBD1 or TRBD2 (5 bases each). Between the trimmed V and J ends, which lost 6 bases and 6 bases, there was a span of 12 bases. Germline V gene data show CDR1 as MNHEY and CDR2 as SVGEGT. CDR3 length: 12 amino acids. The CDR3 spells CASSDPGSEQYF. The DNA for the CDR3 is TGTGCCAGCAGCGATCCAGGGAGCGAGCAGTACTTC.

This clonotype was recorded many times. CDR3 nucleotide sequence: TGTGCCAGCAGTTCCGCTAGCGTTGTTGCCGAGCAGTACTTC. Residues: CASSSASVVAEQYF. This chain connects TRBV6-2 or TRBV6-3 to TRBJ2-7; TRBD2 is a possible D gene (6 bases). The germline CDR1 and CDR2 sequences are MNHEY and SVGEGT. The V end lost 4 bases, the J end lost 6 bases, and 16 bases lay between the germline ends. The CDR3 covers 14 residues.

The V gene is TRBV20-1, the J gene TRBJ1-2; 9 bases line up with TRBD1. CDR1 is DFQATT and CDR2 is SNEGSKA in the germline V gene (reference sequence). The J segment lost 4 bases and the V segment lost 6 bases, leaving 3 bases of the junction unmatched. This CDR3 comprises 12 residues. The DNA of the CDR3 is TGCAGTGCCAGGACAGGGGTCTATGGCTACACCTTC. Its translation: CSARTGVYGYTF.

This clonotype has a handful of counts. V is TRBV12-3 or TRBV12-4 and J is TRBJ1-5; D gene uncertain. The length of the CDR3 is 13 residues. V was shortened by 2 bases and J by 4 bases, with 6 bases between the two germline ends. CDR3 DNA sequence: TGTGCCAGCAGTTTAATCTATAATCAGCCCCAGCATTTT. This encodes CASSLIYNQPQHF.

This clonotype was seen at least ten times. The junction differs from germline at one of its ends, possibly a read error. The chain uses TRBV5-5 and TRBJ1-4; TRBD1 is a possible D gene (6 bases). In germline, CDR1 is SGHKS, CDR2 YYEKEE (reference sequence). This CDR3 has 14 residues. The DNA for the CDR3 is TGTGCCAGCAGTTTGGACAGCTTTAATGAAAAACTGTTTTTT. Amino acid sequence: CASSLDSFNEKLFF.

In this sample, this clonotype turned up a few times. CDR3 sequence: CASSLGTSGTTDTQYF. CDR3 DNA: TGCGCCAGCAGCTTAGGGACTAGCGGGACGACAGATACGCAGTATTTT. The chain recombines TRBV5-1 with TRBJ2-3, with 13 positions matching TRBD2. V was clipped by 2 bases and J by 3 bases; unmatched bases: 3. The CDR3 sequence is 16 residues long. Per the germline V gene, CDR1 is SGHRS and CDR2 is YFSETQ.

The chain uses TRBV27 and TRBJ2-2, with D possibly being TRBD1 (6 bases). V lost 2 bases, J lost 5 bases, and 15 bases lay in between. The germline V gene encodes CDR1 MNHEY and CDR2 SMNVEV (reference sequence). CDR3 length: 16 amino acids. The CDR3 is CASSLEYRDITGELFF. The CDR3 DNA sequence: TGTGCCAGCAGTTTAGAGTACAGGGATATAACCGGGGAGCTGTTTTTT.

This clonotype has just a few counts. This chain connects TRBV6-1 to TRBJ2-1, with TRBD2 matching 11 bases. Trimming took 6 bases from V and 6 from J; bases not matched to a gene: 4. CDR1 and CDR2 (germline): MNHNS, SASEGT. The CDR3 totals 14 residues. In nucleotides, the CDR3 is TGTGCCAGCAGGGTTGGACTAGCGGGCAATGAGCAGTTCTTC. Its protein is CASRVGLAGNEQFF.

This clonotype was counted only a few times. V is TRBV10-3 and J is TRBJ2-5, with 11 bases fitting TRBD2. CDR1 and CDR2 (germline): ENHRY, SYGVKD. This CDR3 is built from 16 residues. J gave up 3 bases and V 6 bases, and 9 bases lay outside the gene matches. DNA for the CDR3: TGTGCCATCAGGGCCGGGACTAGCGGAGCAAAAGAGACCCAGTACTTC. Its protein is CAIRAGTSGAKETQYF.

This clonotype was picked up a small number of times. The chain is built from TRBV7-2 and TRBJ2-1; 7 bases fit TRBD2. CDR3 size: 14 residues. The germline CDR1 and CDR2 sequences are SGHTA and FQGNSA. The junction had 13 bases not matched to a gene; V was cut back by 2 bases and J by 15 bases. The CDR3 DNA sequence: TGTGCCAGCAGCTTAAGACGGGAGGCCAGCCCAATGTTCTTC. Amino acids: CASSLRREASPMFF.

This clonotype was counted a few times. The J gene is TRBJ1-4, the V gene TRBV12-3 or TRBV12-4; 7 nucleotides line up with TRBD1. Losses at the gene ends were 3 bases for V and 8 bases for J; bases not matched to a gene: 3. This CDR3 comprises 13 residues. The CDR3 bases are TGTGCCAGCAGTTTTTCGGGACAGGAAAAACTGTTTTTT. The encoded protein is CASSFSGQEKLFF.

This clonotype appeared a few times. The genes are TRBV2 and TRBJ2-2; D gene uncertain. Germline V gives CDR1 SNHLY, CDR2 FYNNEI. CDR3 size: 13 residues. V was pared by 4 bases and J by 5 bases, with 8 bases between. CDR3 region: CASSGSQTGELFF. The CDR3 coding sequence is TGTGCCAGCAGTGGCAGCCAAACCGGGGAGCTGTTTTTT.

The table lists this clonotype with many counts. The chain has TRBV5-1 and TRBJ2-6; no clear D. The CDR3 has 15 amino acids. Deletions cut 1 base from V and 1 base from J, with 6 bases between. The V gene's germline CDR1 is SGHRS and CDR2 YFSETQ. The CDR3 spells CASSLLGSGANVLTF. The CDR3 bases are TGCGCCAGCAGCTTGCTCGGATCTGGGGCCAACGTCCTGACTTTC.

J is TRBJ2-7 and V is TRBV18; a possible D gene is TRBD2 (6 bases). Trimming stripped 6 bases from V and 6 bases from J, with 12 bases between. The CDR3 has 12 amino acids. Germline loops: CDR1 KGHSH, CDR2 LQKENI. For the CDR3, the DNA is TGTGCCAGCTCTTGGCGGGGCGGCGAGCAGTACTTC. Translation: CASSWRGGEQYF.

The CDR3 loop reads CASSRNTGGLRYEQYF. CDR3 coding DNA: TGTGCCAGCAGCAGAAACACAGGGGGCCTCCGCTACGAGCAGTACTTC. J is TRBJ2-7 and V is TRBV7-9; 9 bases are shared with TRBD1. From germline, CDR1 is SEHNR and CDR2 FQNEAQ (reference sequence). There are 16 residues in the CDR3. With 5 bases clipped from V and 3 bases from J, the junction kept 11 bases outside the gene matches.

Many counts were recorded for this clonotype. The chain joins TRBV7-9 to TRBJ2-3, with D uncertain. Germline V CDR1 and CDR2: SEHNR, FQNEAQ (reference sequence). The CDR3 is made up of 15 amino acids. The ends were cut back, 0 bases at V and 0 bases at J, with 7 bases in the middle. The CDR3 loop reads CASSLALRSTDTQYF. CDR3 nucleotide sequence: TGTGCCAGCAGCTTAGCGCTGCGGAGCACAGATACGCAGTATTTT. Looking up the rest from reference TRBV7-9 and TRBJ2-3 gives the full variable domain: DTGVSQNPRHKITKRGQNVTFRCDPISEHNRLYWYRQTLGQGPEFLTYFQNEAQLEKSRLLSDRFSAERPKGSFSTLEIQRTEQGDSAMYLCASSLALRSTDTQYFGPGTRLTVL.

This clonotype has a count of ten or more. V gene TRBV5-1 combines with J gene TRBJ2-7, with no clear D. Germline V gives CDR1 SGHRS, CDR2 YFSETQ. V lost 0 bases and J lost 2, with 3 bases in between. This CDR3 has 12 amino acids. CDR3 sequence (DNA): TGCGCCAGCAGCTTGGACGCCTACGAGCAGTACTTC. It specifies CASSLDAYEQYF.